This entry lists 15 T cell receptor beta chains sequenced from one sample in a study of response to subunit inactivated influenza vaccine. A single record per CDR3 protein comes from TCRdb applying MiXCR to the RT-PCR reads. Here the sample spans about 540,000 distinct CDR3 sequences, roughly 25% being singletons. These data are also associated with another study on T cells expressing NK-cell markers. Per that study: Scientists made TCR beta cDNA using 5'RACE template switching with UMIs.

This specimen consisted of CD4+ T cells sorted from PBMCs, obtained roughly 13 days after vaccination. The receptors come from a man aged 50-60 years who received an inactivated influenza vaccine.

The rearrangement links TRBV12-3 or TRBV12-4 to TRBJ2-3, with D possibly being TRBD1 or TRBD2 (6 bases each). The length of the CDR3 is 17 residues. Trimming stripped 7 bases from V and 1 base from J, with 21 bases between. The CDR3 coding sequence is TGTGCCAGCACCTTGGGGGCCGCGGGGTCTGGCACAGATACGCAGTATTTT. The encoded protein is CASTLGAAGSGTDTQYF.

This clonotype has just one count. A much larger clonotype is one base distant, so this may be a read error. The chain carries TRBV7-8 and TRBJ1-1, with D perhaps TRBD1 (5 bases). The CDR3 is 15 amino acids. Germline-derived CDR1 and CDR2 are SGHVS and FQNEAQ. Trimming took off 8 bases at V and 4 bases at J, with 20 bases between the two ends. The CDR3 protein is CASGSRAIGGTEAFF. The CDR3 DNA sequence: TGTGCCAGCGGGAGCAGGGCTATTGGAGGCACTGAAGCTTTCTTT.

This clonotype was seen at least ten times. The CDR3 region has the DNA TGCGCCAGCAGCTTGGTTTCGGGGGCGGGCAGCTACGACGAGCAGTACTTC. Translating it yields CASSLVSGAGSYDEQYF. The V gene is TRBV5-1, the J gene TRBJ2-7; perhaps D is TRBD1 or TRBD2 (6 bases each). Germline CDR1 reads SGHRS; CDR2 reads YFSETQ. The CDR3 is 17 amino acids. V gave up 0 bases and J gave up 5 bases, with 21 bases separating them.

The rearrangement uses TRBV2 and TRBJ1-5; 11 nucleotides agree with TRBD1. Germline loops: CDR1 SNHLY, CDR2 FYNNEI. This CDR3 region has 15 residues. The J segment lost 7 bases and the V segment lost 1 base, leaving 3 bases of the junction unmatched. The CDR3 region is CASSEGTGGGQPQHF. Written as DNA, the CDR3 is TGTGCCAGCAGTGAAGGGACAGGGGGCGGGCAGCCCCAGCATTTT.

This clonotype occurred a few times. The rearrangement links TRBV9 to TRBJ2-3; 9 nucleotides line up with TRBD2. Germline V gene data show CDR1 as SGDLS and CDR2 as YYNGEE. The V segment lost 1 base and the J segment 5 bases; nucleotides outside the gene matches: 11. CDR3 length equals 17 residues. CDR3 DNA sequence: TGTGCCAGCAGCGTAACCGCGGCGGGGGGGCAGGGAGATACGCAGTATTTT. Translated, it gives CASSVTAAGGQGDTQYF.

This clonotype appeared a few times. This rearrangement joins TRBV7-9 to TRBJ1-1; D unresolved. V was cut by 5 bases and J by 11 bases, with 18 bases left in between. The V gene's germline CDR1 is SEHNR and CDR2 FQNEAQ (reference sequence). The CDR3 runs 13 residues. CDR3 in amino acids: CASSPEVQLWAFF. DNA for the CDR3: TGTGCCAGCAGCCCAGAGGTGCAGCTTTGGGCTTTCTTT.

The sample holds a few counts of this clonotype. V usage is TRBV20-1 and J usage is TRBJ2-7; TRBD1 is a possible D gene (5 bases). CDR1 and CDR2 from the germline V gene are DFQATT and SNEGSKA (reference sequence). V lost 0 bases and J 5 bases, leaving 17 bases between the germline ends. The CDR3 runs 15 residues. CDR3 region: CSARDRQGFVDEQYF. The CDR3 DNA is TGCAGTGCTAGAGATCGCCAGGGTTTTGTCGACGAGCAGTACTTC.

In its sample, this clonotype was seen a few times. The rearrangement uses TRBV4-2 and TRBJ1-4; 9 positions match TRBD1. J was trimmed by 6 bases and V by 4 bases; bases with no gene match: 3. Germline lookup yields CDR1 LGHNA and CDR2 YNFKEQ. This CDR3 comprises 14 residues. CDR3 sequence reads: CASSLGTGYEKLFF. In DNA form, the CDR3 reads TGTGCCAGCAGCCTCGGGACAGGGTATGAAAAACTGTTTTTT.

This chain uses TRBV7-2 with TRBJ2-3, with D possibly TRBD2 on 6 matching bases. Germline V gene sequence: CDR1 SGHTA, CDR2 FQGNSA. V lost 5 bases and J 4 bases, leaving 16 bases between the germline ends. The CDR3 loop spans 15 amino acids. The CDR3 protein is CASSRPGEMADTQYF. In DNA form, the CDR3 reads TGTGCCAGCAGCCGGCCGGGAGAGATGGCAGATACGCAGTATTTT.

The CDR3 protein is CASSWDIQETQYF. The CDR3 DNA follows: TGTGCCAGCAGCTGGGACATTCAAGAGACCCAGTACTTC. The rearrangement links TRBV7-9 to TRBJ2-5; a possible D gene is TRBD1 (6 bases). CDR3 length: 13 amino acids. Germline CDR1 and CDR2: SEHNR and FQNEAQ (reference sequence). The germline V and J ends were trimmed by 4 bases and 2 bases, with 8 bases remaining between them.

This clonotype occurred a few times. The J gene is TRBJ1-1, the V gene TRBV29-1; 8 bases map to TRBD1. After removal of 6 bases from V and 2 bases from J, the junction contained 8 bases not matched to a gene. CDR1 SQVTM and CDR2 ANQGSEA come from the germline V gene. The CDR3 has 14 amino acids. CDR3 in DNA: TGCAGCGTAAGACCGGGACAGGTTAACACTGAAGCTTTCTTT. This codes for CSVRPGQVNTEAFF.

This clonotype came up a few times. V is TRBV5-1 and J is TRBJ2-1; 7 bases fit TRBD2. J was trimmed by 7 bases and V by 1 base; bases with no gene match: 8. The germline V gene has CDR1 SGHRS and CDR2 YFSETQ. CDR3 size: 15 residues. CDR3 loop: CASSLTPGGGNEQFF. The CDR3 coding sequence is TGCGCCAGCAGCTTGACGCCGGGAGGAGGGAATGAGCAGTTCTTC. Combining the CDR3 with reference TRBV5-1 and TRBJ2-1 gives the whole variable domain KAGVTQTPRYLIKTRGQQVTLSCSPISGHRSVSWYQQTPGQGLQFLFEYFSETQRNKGNFPGRFSGRQFSNSRSEMNVSTLELGDSALYLCASSLTPGGGNEQFFGPGTRLTVL.

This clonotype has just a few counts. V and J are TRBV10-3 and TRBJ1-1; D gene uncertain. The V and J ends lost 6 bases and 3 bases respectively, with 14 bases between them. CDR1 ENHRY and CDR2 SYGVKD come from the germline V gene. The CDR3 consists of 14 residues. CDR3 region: CAIRPGPGDTEAFF. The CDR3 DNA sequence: TGTGCCATCAGGCCCGGGCCTGGGGACACTGAAGCTTTCTTT.

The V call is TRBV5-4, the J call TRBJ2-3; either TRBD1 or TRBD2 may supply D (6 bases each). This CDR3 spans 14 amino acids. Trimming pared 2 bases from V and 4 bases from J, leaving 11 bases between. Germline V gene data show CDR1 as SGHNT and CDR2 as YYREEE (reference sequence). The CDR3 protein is CASSFGGGPDTQYF. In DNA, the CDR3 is TGTGCCAGCAGCTTTGGTGGGGGGCCAGATACGCAGTATTTT.

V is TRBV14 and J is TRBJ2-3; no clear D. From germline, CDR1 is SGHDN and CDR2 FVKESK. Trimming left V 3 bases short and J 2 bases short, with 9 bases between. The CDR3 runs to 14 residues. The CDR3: CASSQGIPTDTQYF. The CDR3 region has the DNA TGTGCCAGCAGCCAGGGTATCCCCACAGATACGCAGTATTTT.